Presented here are 5 T cell receptor beta chains from one specimen sequenced in a study of technical replicates of blood from a few donors. Libraries were prepared by immunoSEQ multiplex PCR; TCRdb keeps only in-frame clonotypes and omits some of them. The sample has tens of thousands of clones, 90% to 97% seen once. The sample taken for sequencing was T cells isolated from PBMCs. These receptor sequences come from a human donor in good health.

The CDR3 is CASSIDRGTNTEAFF. DNA for the CDR3: TGTGCCAGTAGTATAGATCGGGGAACGAACACTGAAGCTTTCTTT. The gene calls are TRBV19 and TRBJ1-1; no definite D call. Trimming shortened V by 0 bases and J by 1 base, and 9 bases separated the two germline ends. This CDR3 is built from 15 residues. Germline loops: CDR1 LNHDA, CDR2 SQIVND (reference sequence).

The J gene is TRBJ2-7, the V gene TRBV29-1; D remains unclear. V was trimmed by 4 bases and J by 0 bases, leaving 10 bases between them. This CDR3 is 13 amino acids long. CDR1 is SQVTM, CDR2 ANQGSEA, per germline. CDR3 sequence reads: CSVVQTSSYEQYF. The CDR3 DNA is TGCAGCGTTGTACAGACAAGCTCCTACGAGCAGTACTTC.

The chain carries TRBV5-4 and TRBJ2-2; weak D call: TRBD2 (5 bases). The germline gives CDR1 SGHNT, CDR2 YYREEE (reference sequence). This CDR3 contains 15 residues. V lost 0 bases and J 4 bases, leaving 10 bases between the germline ends. CDR3 nucleotides: TGTGCCAGCAGCTTGGTCGAGGGCACCACCGGGGAGCTGTTTTTT. Translation: CASSLVEGTTGELFF. Using reference TRBV5-4 and TRBJ2-2 for the parts outside the CDR3, the full variable domain is ETGVTQSPTHLIKTRGQQVTLRCSSQSGHNTVSWYQQALGQGPQFIFQYYREEENGRGNFPPRFSGLQFPNYSSELNVNALELDDSALYLCASSLVEGTTGELFFGEGSRLTVL.

The rearrangement joins TRBV7-9 to TRBJ1-2; maybe TRBD1 (5 bases). CDR1 SEHNR and CDR2 FQNEAQ come from the germline V gene (reference sequence). Trimming pared 1 base from V and 8 bases from J, leaving 11 bases between. The CDR3 runs to 13 residues. Here the CDR3 DNA reads TGTGCCAGCAGCTTAGATCGCCAGGGAGGCTACACCTTC. Translating it yields CASSLDRQGGYTF.

This sequence joins TRBV7-8 and TRBJ2-2; TRBD2 matches 12 bases. This CDR3 is 16 amino acids long. V gave up 5 bases and J gave up 7 bases; unmatched junction bases: 8. Germline V gives CDR1 SGHVS, CDR2 FQNEAQ. The CDR3 DNA reads as TGTGCCAGCAGCCCTAGACTAGCGGGGGAATTCGGGGAGCTGTTTTTT. Translated, it gives CASSPRLAGEFGELFF.